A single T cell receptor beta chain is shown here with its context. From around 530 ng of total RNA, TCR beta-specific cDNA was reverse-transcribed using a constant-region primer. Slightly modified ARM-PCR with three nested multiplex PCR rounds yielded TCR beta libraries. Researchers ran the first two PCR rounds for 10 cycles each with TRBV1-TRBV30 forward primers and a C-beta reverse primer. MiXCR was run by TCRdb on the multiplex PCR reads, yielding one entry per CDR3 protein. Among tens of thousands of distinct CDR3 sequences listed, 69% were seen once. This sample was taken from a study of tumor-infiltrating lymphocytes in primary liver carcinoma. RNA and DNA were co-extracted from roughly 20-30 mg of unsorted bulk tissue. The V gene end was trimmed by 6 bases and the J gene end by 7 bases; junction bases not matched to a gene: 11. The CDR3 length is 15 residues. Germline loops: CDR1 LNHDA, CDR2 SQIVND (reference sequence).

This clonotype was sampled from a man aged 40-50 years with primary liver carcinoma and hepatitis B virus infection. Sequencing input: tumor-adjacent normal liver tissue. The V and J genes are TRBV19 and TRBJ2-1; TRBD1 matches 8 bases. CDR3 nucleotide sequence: TGTGCCAGTAGCCACGAACAGGGGGTTCGAAATGAGCAGTTCTTC. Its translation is CASSHEQGVRNEQFF.